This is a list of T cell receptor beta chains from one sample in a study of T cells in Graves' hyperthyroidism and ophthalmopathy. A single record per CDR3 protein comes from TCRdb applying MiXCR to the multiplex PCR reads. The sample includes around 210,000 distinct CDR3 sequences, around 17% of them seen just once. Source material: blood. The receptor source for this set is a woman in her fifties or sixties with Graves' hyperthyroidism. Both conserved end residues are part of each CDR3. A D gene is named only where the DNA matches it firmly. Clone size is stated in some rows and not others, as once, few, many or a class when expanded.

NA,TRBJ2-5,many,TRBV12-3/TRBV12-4,CASSLIPRETQYF,TGTGCCAGCAGTTTAATCCCCCGAGAGACCCAGTACTTC
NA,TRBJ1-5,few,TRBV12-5,CASGLTKGGVEPQHF,TGTGCTAGTGGTTTGACCAAAGGGGGAGTCGAGCCCCAGCATTTT
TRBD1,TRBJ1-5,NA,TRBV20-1,CSVRGRAPNQPQHF,TGCAGTGTCAGGGGGAGGGCCCCCAATCAGCCCCAGCATTTT
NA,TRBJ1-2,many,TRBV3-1,CASSQGPARTLYGYTF,TGTGCCAGCAGCCAAGGGCCAGCACGGACCCTCTATGGCTACACCTTC
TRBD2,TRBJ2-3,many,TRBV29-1,CSVDLAGGTDTQYF,TGCAGCGTTGATTTAGCGGGAGGGACAGATACGCAGTATTTT
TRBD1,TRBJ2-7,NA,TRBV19,CATTMRGGRGLDEQYF,TGTGCCACGACTATGCGAGGGGGCAGGGGGTTGGACGAGCAGTACTTC
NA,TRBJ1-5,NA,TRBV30,CAWSVRGAGSQPQHF,TGTGCCTGGAGTGTACGGGGGGCAGGGAGTCAGCCCCAGCATTTT
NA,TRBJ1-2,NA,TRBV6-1,CASSPTVGSPYGYTF,TGTGCCAGCAGTCCCACAGTGGGTTCGCCCTATGGCTACACCTTC
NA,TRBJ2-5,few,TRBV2,CASSVDRGLQETQYF,TGTGCCAGCAGCGTTGACAGGGGACTACAAGAGACCCAGTACTTC
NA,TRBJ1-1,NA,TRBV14,CASSQDLGNTEAFF,TGTGCCAGCAGCCAAGATCTGGGGAACACTGAAGCTTTCTTT
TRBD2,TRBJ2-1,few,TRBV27,CASSPTSGNEQFF,TGTGCCAGCAGCCCGACTAGCGGCAATGAGCAGTTCTTC
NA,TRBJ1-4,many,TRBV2,CASSVQAGNEKLFF,TGTGCCAGCAGTGTCCAGGCTGGAAATGAAAAACTGTTTTTT
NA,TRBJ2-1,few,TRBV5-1,CASSENNEQFF,TGCGCCAGCAGCGAAAACAATGAGCAGTTCTTC
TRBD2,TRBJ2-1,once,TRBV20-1,CSAREWSSGRSPYNEQFF,TGCAGTGCTAGAGAGTGGAGTAGCGGGAGGAGTCCCTACAATGAGCAGTTCTTC
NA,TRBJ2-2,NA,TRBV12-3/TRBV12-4,CASMGLMNTGELFF,TGTGCCAGCATGGGCCTGATGAACACCGGGGAGCTGTTTTTT
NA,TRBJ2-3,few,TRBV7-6,CASSLAALLRTDTQYF,TGTGCCAGCAGCTTAGCGGCCCTACTACGCACAGATACGCAGTATTTT
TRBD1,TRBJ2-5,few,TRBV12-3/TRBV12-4,CASSPRTGLETQYF,TGTGCCAGCAGCCCGAGGACAGGTCTAGAGACCCAGTACTTC
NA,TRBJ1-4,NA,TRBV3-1,CASSQDPGSSNEKLFF,TGTGCCAGCAGCCAAGACCCCGGGAGTTCAAATGAAAAACTGTTTTTT
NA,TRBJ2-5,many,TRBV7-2,CASSQYRAPQETQYF,TGTGCCAGCAGCCAATACAGGGCCCCTCAGGAGACCCAGTACTTC
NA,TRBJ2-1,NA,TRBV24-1,CATSDTGAGGYNEQFF,TGTGCCACCAGTGACACAGGGGCGGGAGGTTACAATGAGCAGTTCTTC
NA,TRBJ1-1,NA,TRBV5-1,CASRPGTSNTEAFF,TGCGCCAGCAGACCCGGGACATCGAACACTGAAGCTTTCTTT
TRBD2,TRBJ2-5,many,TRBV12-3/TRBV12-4,CASSSTSGRAGEGETQYF,TGTGCCAGCAGTTCCACGAGCGGGAGGGCCGGAGAGGGAGAGACCCAGTACTTC
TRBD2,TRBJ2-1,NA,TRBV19,CASSPGTSGIHPYNEQFF,TGTGCCAGTAGTCCCGGGACTAGCGGCATTCATCCCTACAATGAGCAGTTCTTC
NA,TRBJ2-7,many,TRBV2,CASTREWSYEQYF,TGTGCCAGCACCCGGGAGTGGTCCTACGAGCAGTACTTC
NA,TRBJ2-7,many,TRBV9,CASSPRRGEQYF,TGTGCCAGCAGCCCCCGACGTGGAGAGCAGTACTTC
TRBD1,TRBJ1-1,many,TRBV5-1,CASTDRGLNTEAFF,TGCGCCAGCACCGACAGGGGACTGAACACTGAAGCTTTCTTT
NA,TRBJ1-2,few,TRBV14,CASSQAWTASGYTF,TGTGCCAGCAGCCAAGCCTGGACGGCAAGTGGCTACACCTTC
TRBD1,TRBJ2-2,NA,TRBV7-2,CASSLDRGSNTGELFF,TGTGCCAGCAGCTTGGACAGGGGGTCGAACACCGGGGAGCTGTTTTTT
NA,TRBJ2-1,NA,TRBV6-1,CASRNTEYNEQFF,TGTGCCAGTCGCAACACAGAATACAATGAGCAGTTCTTC
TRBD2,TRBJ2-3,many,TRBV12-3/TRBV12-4,CASSPGLGTDTQYF,TGTGCCAGCAGTCCAGGACTAGGCACAGATACGCAGTATTTT
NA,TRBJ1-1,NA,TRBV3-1,CASSQGSGRAVTEAFF,TGTGCCAGCAGCCAAGGTTCTGGGAGGGCGGTCACTGAAGCTTTCTTT
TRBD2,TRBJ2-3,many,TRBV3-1,CASSQVSGNSNTQYF,TGTGCCAGCAGCCAAGTAAGCGGGAACTCGAATACGCAGTATTTT
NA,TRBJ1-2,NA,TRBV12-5,CASGLAPGIVPYGYTF,TGTGCTAGTGGTTTGGCGCCGGGAATCGTGCCGTATGGCTACACCTTC
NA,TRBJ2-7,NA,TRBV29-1,CSVEDRGTYEQYF,TGCAGCGTTGAAGATCGAGGAACCTACGAGCAGTACTTC
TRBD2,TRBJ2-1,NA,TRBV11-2,CASRHRGGQGGNEQFF,TGTGCCAGCAGACACCGGGGGGGACAAGGGGGTAATGAGCAGTTCTTC
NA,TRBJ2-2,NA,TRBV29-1,CSVARGNTGELFF,TGCAGCGTTGCCAGGGGCAACACCGGGGAGCTGTTTTTT
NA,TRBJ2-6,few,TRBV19,CASSTPSGANVLTF,TGTGCCAGTAGTACCCCCTCTGGGGCCAACGTCCTGACTTTC
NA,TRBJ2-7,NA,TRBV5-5,CASSLGQGFYEQYF,TGTGCCAGCAGCTTAGGTCAGGGATTTTACGAGCAGTACTTC
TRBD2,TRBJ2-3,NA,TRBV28,CASSSIAGSDTQYF,TGTGCCAGCAGTTCGATAGCGGGATCAGATACGCAGTATTTT
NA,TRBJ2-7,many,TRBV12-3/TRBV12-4,CASSLVPSSFYEQYF,TGTGCCAGCAGTTTAGTGCCTAGTTCTTTCTACGAGCAGTACTTC
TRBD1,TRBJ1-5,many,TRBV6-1,CATGQGINQPQHF,TGTGCCACCGGACAGGGAATCAATCAGCCCCAGCATTTT
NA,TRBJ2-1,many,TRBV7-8,CASSFPLGAGTINEQFF,TGTGCCAGCAGCTTTCCCCTGGGTGCAGGAACCATTAATGAGCAGTTCTTC
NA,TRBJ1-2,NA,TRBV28,CASSLFGAQGYGYTF,TGTGCCAGCAGTTTATTTGGGGCGCAGGGCTATGGCTACACCTTC
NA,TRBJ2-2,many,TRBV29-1,CSVEISGSVTGELFF,TGCAGCGTTGAAATTTCGGGCAGCGTCACCGGGGAGCTGTTTTTT
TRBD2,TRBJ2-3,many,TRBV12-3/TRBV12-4,CASSLSGIFTDTQYF,TGTGCCAGCAGTTTAAGCGGGATCTTCACAGATACGCAGTATTTT
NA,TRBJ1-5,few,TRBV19,CASTSTKNSNQPQHF,TGTGCCAGTACAAGTACAAAGAATAGCAATCAGCCCCAGCATTTT
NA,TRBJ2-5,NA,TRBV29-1,CSARDRRRQETQYF,TGCAGCGCCCGTGACAGGAGAAGACAAGAGACCCAGTACTTC
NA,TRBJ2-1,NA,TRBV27,CASTVKQGLLGYNEQFF,TGTGCCAGCACAGTCAAACAGGGTTTGTTGGGGTACAATGAGCAGTTCTTC
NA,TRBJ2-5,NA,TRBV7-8,CASSGSGILGQETQYF,TGTGCCAGCAGCGGAAGTGGGATTTTGGGCCAAGAGACCCAGTACTTC
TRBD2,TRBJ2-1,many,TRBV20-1,CSAKPGLAGGFHEQFF,TGCAGTGCTAAACCGGGACTAGCGGGAGGCTTTCATGAGCAGTTCTTC
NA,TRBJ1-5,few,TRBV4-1,CASSQDLAGTSISNQPQHF,TGCGCCAGCAGCCAAGATCTGGCAGGGACCTCAATTAGCAATCAGCCCCAGCATTTT
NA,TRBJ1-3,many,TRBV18,CASSPSDTIYF,TGTGCCAGCTCACCATCAGACACCATATATTTT
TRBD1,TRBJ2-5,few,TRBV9,CANQGAGTQYF,TGTGCCAACCAGGGGGCAGGGACCCAGTACTTC
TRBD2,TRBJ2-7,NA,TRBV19,CASLEAGGYEQYF,TGTGCCAGTTTAGAAGCGGGGGGCTACGAGCAGTACTTC